These 19 T cell receptor beta chains were sequenced from one sample in a study of molecular identifiers for immune sequencing clone quantification. TCRdb reanalysed the PCR reads using MiXCR and keeps one entry per CDR3 protein. The sample has some 580,000 distinct CDR3 sequences; about 25% are singletons. Source material: naive CD8+ T cells from blood, with Jurkat cell RNA spiked in. Subset of the sample: FACS-sorted CD8+CD4-CCR7+CD45RA+ naive T cells. These receptors all come from a human donor in good health. Some libraries in this study had Jurkat cell RNA spiked in.

As for this clonotype: This may be a read error: a much more frequent sequence differs by one nucleotide. As the CDR3 is not closed by the conserved phenylalanine or tryptophan, this likely results from a read error. The chain uses TRBV29-1 and TRBJ2-1; 12 bases align to TRBD2. J lost 6 bases, V lost 6 bases, and 6 bases had no gene match. CDR1 is SQVTM and CDR2 is ANQGSEA in the germline V gene. This CDR3 is 14 amino acids long. The CDR3 loop reads CSVKGLAGSNEQFY. In DNA form, the CDR3 reads TGCAGCGTGAAGGGACTAGCGGGCAGCAATGAGCAGTTCTAC.

This chain connects TRBV28 to TRBJ1-1, with D maybe TRBD1 (6 bases). This CDR3 is 14 amino acids long. V lost 5 bases and J lost 5, with 15 bases in between. Germline CDR1 reads MDHEN; CDR2 reads SYDVKM. Here the CDR3 DNA reads TGTGCCAGCAGTAAGGCAGGGGTCCAAACTGAAGCTTTCTTT. This codes for CASSKAGVQTEAFF.

This clonotype showed up just a few times. V and J are TRBV20-1 and TRBJ1-6; 9 nucleotides line up with TRBD1. Germline V gene lookup returns CDR1 DFQATT and CDR2 SNEGSKA (reference sequence). The CDR3 is 14 amino acids. V dropped 1 base and J dropped 7; count of bases not matched to a gene: 2. CDR3 loop: CSARGDRANSPLHF. Here the CDR3 DNA reads TGCAGTGCTAGAGGGGACAGGGCCAATTCACCCCTCCACTTT.

This clonotype has ten or more counts. The J gene is TRBJ2-1, the V gene TRBV7-2, with a possible D match to TRBD2 (5 bases). Germline V gene lookup returns CDR1 SGHTA and CDR2 FQGNSA. The CDR3 loop spans 15 amino acids. V dropped 1 base and J dropped 4 bases, with 11 bases sitting between them. CDR3 in DNA: TGTGCCAGCAGCTTAGTGAGCGGTCCATACAATGAGCAGTTCTTC. Translated: CASSLVSGPYNEQFF.

This chain connects TRBV4-3 to TRBJ2-2; D is ambiguous. The CDR3 totals 12 residues. The germline V gene encodes CDR1 LGHNA and CDR2 YSLEER. V lost 0 bases and J 10 bases, leaving 6 bases between the germline ends. The CDR3 here is CASSQDEAELFF. The CDR3 nucleotides read TGCGCCAGCAGCCAAGATGAAGCGGAGCTGTTTTTT.

This clonotype occurred a few times. The J gene is TRBJ2-2, the V gene TRBV4-3; TRBD1 is a possible D gene (5 bases). The CDR3 runs to 19 residues. The ends were cut back, 0 bases at V and 0 bases at J, with 17 bases in the middle. From germline, CDR1 is LGHNA and CDR2 YSLEER. In nucleotides, the CDR3 is TGCGCCAGCAGCCAAGATGGCCAGGGAATCCTCGCGAACACCGGGGAGCTGTTTTTT. It encodes CASSQDGQGILANTGELFF.

The chain links TRBV6-1 to TRBJ2-7; TRBD2 agrees at 12 bases. The CDR3 length is 15 residues. Germline lookup yields CDR1 MNHNS and CDR2 SASEGT. Trimming removed 3 bases from V and 4 bases from J; junction bases left unmatched: 4. Written as DNA, the CDR3 is TGTGCCAGCAGTGATCCTAGCGGGAGGGCATACGAGCAGTACTTC. This encodes CASSDPSGRAYEQYF.

This clonotype was recorded a few times. The gene calls are TRBV12-3 or TRBV12-4 and TRBJ2-1; 7 nucleotides align to TRBD1. This CDR3 spans 16 amino acids. V lost 6 bases, J lost 1 base, and 9 bases stayed unmatched. The CDR3 DNA is TGTGCCAGCAGCCTATTCTGGACAGGATCCTACAATGAGCAGTTCTTC. It codes for CASSLFWTGSYNEQFF.

The table lists this clonotype with many counts. The chain uses TRBV28 and TRBJ2-7; D not certain. CDR1 is MDHEN, CDR2 SYDVKM, per germline. This CDR3 is 12 amino acids long. V dropped 7 bases and J dropped 2 bases, with 9 bases sitting between them. The CDR3 is CASKDGAYEQYF. CDR3 bases: TGTGCCAGCAAGGACGGTGCCTACGAGCAGTACTTC. The full variable domain, with the rest looked up from reference TRBV28 and TRBJ2-7, is DVKVTQSSRYLVKRTGEKVFLECVQDMDHENMFWYRQDPGLGLRLIYFSYDVKMKEKGDIPEGYSVSREKKERFSLILESASTNQTSMYLCASKDGAYEQYFGPGTRLTVT.

This chain links TRBV27 with TRBJ1-6; D possibly corresponds to TRBD1 (5 bases). Germline-derived CDR1 and CDR2 are MNHEY and SMNVEV (reference sequence). CDR3 length: 20 residues. Trimming left V 1 base short and J 5 bases short, with 24 bases between. The CDR3 coding sequence is TGTGCCAGCAGTTTATTTGCGGGGAGTGACCGGGGCCTGAATAATTCACCCCTCCACTTT. Amino acid sequence: CASSLFAGSDRGLNNSPLHF.

The genes are TRBV20-1 and TRBJ2-2; 8 bases align to TRBD2. The J segment lost 2 bases and the V segment lost 5 bases, leaving 4 bases of the junction unmatched. From germline, CDR1 is DFQATT and CDR2 SNEGSKA (reference sequence). The CDR3 runs to 14 residues. CDR3 region: CSALAGQNTGELFF. CDR3 bases: TGCAGTGCTTTAGCGGGACAAAACACCGGGGAGCTGTTTTTT.

The CDR3 reads CASSDPGLTDTQYF. DNA for the CDR3: TGTGCCAGTAGTGACCCGGGACTAACAGATACGCAGTATTTT. The rearrangement links TRBV19 to TRBJ2-3; 7 bases line up with TRBD2. Trimming took 5 bases from V and 3 from J; bases not matched to a gene: 5. Germline CDR1 LNHDA, CDR2 SQIVND (reference sequence). The CDR3 sequence is 14 residues long.

V is TRBV21-1 and J is TRBJ1-1; the D call of TRBD1 is as the table states it, not checked on the DNA. TRBV21-1 is deemed a pseudogene. The CDR3 is 16 residues long. CDR3 residues: CASSDIAEAQNTEAFF. The DNA of the CDR3 is TGTGCCAGCAGCGATATAGCCGAGGCGCAGAACACTGAAGCTTTCTTT.

This clonotype was counted between two and nine times. The gene calls are TRBV20-1 and TRBJ2-7, with 7 bases aligning to TRBD2. From germline, CDR1 is DFQATT and CDR2 SNEGSKA (reference sequence). V shed 5 bases, J shed 4 bases, and the junction held 2 bases outside the gene matches. The CDR3 consists of 11 residues. CDR3 sequence: CSALLAYEQYF. The CDR3 region has the DNA TGCAGTGCTTTACTAGCGTACGAGCAGTACTTC.

At least ten counts were recorded for this clonotype. This chain joins TRBV6-5 and TRBJ1-2; D call uncertain. In germline, CDR1 is MNHEY, CDR2 SVGAGI. This CDR3 contains 13 residues. V was shortened by 2 bases and J by 4 bases, with 8 bases between the two germline ends. In nucleotides, the CDR3 is TGTGCCAGCAGTTACGCACCCTCCTATGGCTACACCTTC. Protein product: CASSYAPSYGYTF.

A few counts support this clonotype. This chain uses TRBV9 with TRBJ2-3; D is undetermined. The V and J ends lost 1 base and 4 bases respectively, with 7 bases between them. From germline, CDR1 is SGDLS and CDR2 YYNGEE. The CDR3 consists of 13 residues. The CDR3 DNA is TGTGCCAGCAGCGTACAGGACGCAGATACGCAGTATTTT. Amino acid sequence: CASSVQDADTQYF.

This clonotype has at least ten counts. This sequence joins TRBV10-3 and TRBJ2-7; TRBD1 is a possible D gene (5 bases). The CDR3 is 13 residues long. The V gene lost 5 bases and the J gene lost 4 bases, with 12 bases spanning the gap. The germline V gene encodes CDR1 ENHRY and CDR2 SYGVKD. The CDR3 coding sequence is TGTGCCATCAGTCCGGACATAACGTACGAGCAGTACTTC. Amino acid sequence: CAISPDITYEQYF.

With respect to this clonotype: Its ends do not fully match the called genes, so a read error is possible. The V and J genes are TRBV7-9 and TRBJ2-7, with D tentatively TRBD2 (5 bases). Germline V gene lookup returns CDR1 SEHNR and CDR2 FQNEAQ (reference sequence). The CDR3 is made up of 13 amino acids. The CDR3 DNA sequence: TGTGCCTGCAGCTTAGCGTCGGAATACGAGCAGTACTTC. Encoded protein: CACSLASEYEQYF.

In the case of this clonotype: A read error may produce the germline difference seen at one junction end. The CDR3 DNA reads TGTGCCAGTAGTCAGGTGCTAGGTCAGTCCCAGCATTTT. Translated, it gives CASSQVLGQSQHF. The J gene is TRBJ1-5, the V gene TRBV19; D uncertain. The CDR3 has 13 residues. Per the germline V gene, CDR1 is LNHDA and CDR2 is SQIVND (reference sequence). The variable domain in full, with the rest retrieved from reference TRBV19 and TRBJ1-5, is DGGITQSPKYLFRKEGQNVTLSCEQNLNHDAMYWYRQDPGQGLRLIYYSQIVNDFQKGDIAEGYSVSREKKESFPLTVTSAQKNPTAFYLCASSQVLGQSQHFGDGTRLSIL.